The 10 T cell receptor beta chains reported below all come from one sample, sequenced in a study of blood T cell repertoires in COVID-19. The assay was immunoSEQ multiplex PCR, and TCRdb's table has in-frame clones only and misses some. The sample includes about 320,000 clones, roughly 89% of them seen just once. Source material: peripheral blood. The source of these receptors is a woman aged 25 to 45 with COVID-19, enrolled during active disease.

The chain couples TRBV5-1 to TRBJ2-5; no firm D call. The CDR3 runs to 12 residues. Germline V CDR1 and CDR2: SGHRS, YFSETQ. Trimming left V 4 bases short and J 5 bases short, with 9 bases between. The CDR3 DNA follows: TGCGCCAGCAGCCCGGGTGGGGAGACCCAGTACTTC. It encodes CASSPGGETQYF.

For the CDR3, the DNA is TGTGCCAGCAGCTTAGATTTTACGCGGATAACAGATACGCAGTATTTT. Protein: CASSLDFTRITDTQYF. The genes are TRBV11-2 and TRBJ2-3; D is unclear. V lost 0 bases to trimming and J lost 3 bases, with 13 bases between them. The CDR3 extends over 16 amino acids. Looked up from germline, CDR1 is SGHAT and CDR2 is FQNNGV. Looking up the rest from reference TRBV11-2 and TRBJ2-3 gives the full variable domain: EAGVAQSPRYKIIEKRQSVAFWCNPISGHATLYWYQQILGQGPKLLIQFQNNGVVDDSQLPKDRFSAERLKGVDSTLKIQPAKLEDSAVYLCASSLDFTRITDTQYFGPGTRLTVL.

J is TRBJ2-1 and V is TRBV6-6; tentatively, D is TRBD2 (6 bases). The CDR3 consists of 13 residues. CDR1 is MNHNY and CDR2 is SVGAGI in the germline V gene (reference sequence). Trimming took off 2 bases at V and 8 bases at J, with 10 bases between the two ends. This chain's CDR3 is CASSYEPGDEQFF. CDR3 in DNA: TGTGCCAGCAGTTACGAACCGGGGGATGAGCAGTTCTTC.

The chain employs TRBV2 and TRBJ1-1; maybe TRBD1 (6 bases). This CDR3 has 13 residues. Germline V gives CDR1 SNHLY, CDR2 FYNNEI. V shed 10 bases and J shed 1 base, with 13 bases lying between them. The CDR3 sequence is CAIHREQNTEAFF. The DNA for the CDR3 is TGTGCCATACACAGGGAGCAGAACACTGAAGCTTTCTTT.

This clone has just one count. J is TRBJ2-7 and V is TRBV13; D unresolved. This CDR3 spans 14 amino acids. The germline V gene has CDR1 PRHDT and CDR2 FYEKMQ (reference sequence). The ends were cut back, 4 bases at V and 3 bases at J, with 13 bases in the middle. DNA for the CDR3: TGTGCCAGCAGCTCCGCCGACTCTGGCTACGAGCAGTACTTC. Translating gives CASSSADSGYEQYF.

About this clone: Other DNA sequences from this sample encode an identical CDR3 as well. This rearrangement joins TRBV6-5 to TRBJ1-2; D not certain. CDR1 is MNHEY, CDR2 SVGAGI, per germline. Trimming took 0 bases from V and 4 from J, leaving 6 bases between them. The CDR3 contains 13 residues. The CDR3: CASSYSAGYGYTF. CDR3 bases: TGTGCCAGCAGTTACTCAGCTGGCTATGGCTACACCTTC.

This chain connects TRBV9 to TRBJ2-3, with D possibly matching TRBD2 (5 bases). Germline values: CDR1 SGDLS, CDR2 YYNGEE. V lost 3 bases to trimming and J lost 4 bases, with 12 bases between them. CDR3 length equals 14 residues. The DNA of the CDR3 is TGTGCCAGCAGCGGAATAGGAGGCGCAGATACGCAGTATTTT. Translation gives CASSGIGGADTQYF. The complete variable domain, with remaining parts taken from reference TRBV9 and TRBJ2-3, reads DSGVTQTPKHLITATGQRVTLRCSPRSGDLSVYWYQQSLDQGLQFLIQYYNGEERAKGNILERFSAQQFPDLHSELNLSSLELGDSALYFCASSGIGGADTQYFGPGTRLTVL.

This chain links TRBV5-1 with TRBJ1-3, with a weak D call TRBD1 (5 bases). CDR1 is SGHRS and CDR2 is YFSETQ in the germline V gene. The CDR3 consists of 17 residues. Trimming took off 4 bases at V and 0 bases at J, with 17 bases between the two ends. CDR3 residues: CASSDDSLIRSGNTIYF. Here the CDR3 DNA reads TGCGCCAGCAGCGACGACAGCCTGATACGCTCTGGAAACACCATATATTTT.

The rearrangement uses TRBV7-8 and TRBJ2-3; D is perhaps TRBD2 (5 bases). This CDR3 has 13 residues. Trimming left V 5 bases short and J 3 bases short, with 9 bases between. Germline CDR1 and CDR2: SGHVS and FQNEAQ. Here the CDR3 reads CASSLLVTDTQYF. CDR3 bases: TGTGCCAGCAGCCTACTAGTTACAGATACGCAGTATTTT.

The rearrangement joins TRBV3-1 (or the pseudogene TRBV3-2) to TRBJ1-5; TRBD1 aligns across 10 bases. Germline CDR1 reads LGHDT; CDR2 reads YNNKEL (reference sequence). Trimming at V came to 4 bases and at J to 4 bases, leaving 13 bases not matched to a gene. The CDR3 spans 18 residues. In DNA, the CDR3 is TGTGCCAGCAGCCCAACATCCCCGGGACAGGGGAGTAATCAGCCCCAGCATTTT. Translating it yields CASSPTSPGQGSNQPQHF.